This TCR beta chain derives from a study of T-cell memory formation after mild COVID-19. TCRdb itself ran the 5' RACE reads through MiXCR, one entry per CDR3 protein. The sample carries more than 110,000 distinct CDR3 sequences, 20% to 25% recorded once. The V gene's germline CDR1 is ENHRY and CDR2 SYGVKD. This CDR3 region has 15 residues. V lost 10 bases and J lost 5; bases outside the gene matches: 13. The source material was PBMCs or a T cell subset sorted from them (not recorded which). V gene TRBV10-3 combines with J gene TRBJ1-5; 8 bases agree with TRBD1. The TCR was taken from an adult woman who had mild COVID-19 (a few samples of this study predate the infection). Cell type and time point are not known. Here the CDR3 DNA reads TGTGCCACCCAAACGGACAGGGTGCCTGATCAGCCCCAGCATTTT. This codes for CATQTDRVPDQPQHF.